What follows describes a single TCR beta chain. Its specificity is not known. This sample was included in a study of high-grade serous ovarian cancer treatment subgroups. Across the study: Samples averaged 14,192 reads and 7,000 or so unique TCR beta rearrangements. Notes on the study in general: CDR1 and CDR2 were left unanalyzed; analyses focused on CDR3. Different patients shared almost no repertoire; same-patient tumors shared about 0.095 to 0.79. These tumor repertoires lack spatial information from bulk sequencing.

Tumor samples were obtained before definitive surgery or chemotherapy. Data came from immunoSEQ multiplex PCR; TCRdb stores just in-frame clones and leaves some out. The data contain a few thousand clones, around 77% of them singletons. V lost 0 bases and J 3 bases, leaving 8 bases between the germline ends. This CDR3 comprises 15 residues. Per germline, CDR1 SGHNT and CDR2 YENEEA. Source material: tumor tissue. This chain links TRBV11-3 with TRBJ2-2, with D possibly being TRBD2 (6 bases). The receptor's source is a human donor with high-grade serous ovarian cancer. This CDR3 reads CASSLEGLYTGELFF. CDR3 sequence (DNA): TGTGCCAGCAGCTTAGAGGGACTCTACACCGGGGAGCTGTTTTTT.